The clone carrying this T cell receptor beta chain came up many times. What it recognizes is unknown. Healthy Caucasians supplied all donations. One entry per CDR3 protein, called by TCRdb with MiXCR from the 5' RACE reads. The data show around 370,000 distinct CDR3 sequences, around 9% seen once. With 3 bases clipped from V and 7 bases from J, the junction kept 5 bases outside the gene matches. Germline CDR1 reads LNHDA; CDR2 reads SQIVND (reference sequence). The CDR3 sequence is 14 residues long. The entry originates in a study of identical twins. General study points: With monozygotic twins, out-of-frame TCR alpha sharing exceeded what models estimated.

The V gene is TRBV19, the J gene TRBJ2-1; 8 bases are shared with TRBD2. The sequenced sample was naive T cells sorted from blood. This receptor was obtained from a woman in her 50s in good health. CDR3 bases: TGTGCCAGTAGTATGGCGGGAGGAGCTAATGAGCAGTTCTTC. Its translation is CASSMAGGANEQFF.